This TCR beta chain originates from a study of OX40 agonist ivuxolimab in advanced cancers. Notes on the study in general: CD8+ T cells showed, on average, more clonal expansion than CD4+ cells.

The V gene lost 1 base and the J gene lost 4 bases, with 7 bases spanning the gap. Germline lookup yields CDR1 SEHNR and CDR2 FQNEAQ (reference sequence). This CDR3 is built from 13 residues. Of note for this clone: The target antigen is unknown.

Data came from immunoSEQ multiplex PCR; TCRdb stores just in-frame clones and leaves some out. The data contain 99,000 or so clones, about 84% of them seen just once; the ten biggest clones take up approximately 5.5%. The chain combines TRBV7-9 with TRBJ1-2; D remains unclear. The sequencing here drew on CD4+ or CD8+ T cells sorted from blood, taken in a trial of the OX40 agonist ivuxolimab. This TCR was sampled from an adult with an advanced solid tumor such as melanoma, head and neck, liver or kidney cancer. CDR3 amino acids: CASSLGAVYGYTF. CDR3 in DNA: TGTGCCAGCAGCTTAGGGGCTGTCTATGGCTACACCTTC.